This note documents a single TCR beta chain sequence. Antigen specificity is unknown. This sample is drawn from a study of type 1 and type 2 diabetes patients. General observations from the study: Age and gender were not matched between study groups.

Amplification started from genomic DNA. Multiplex PCR with 30 forward and 13 reverse primers amplified the TCR beta CDR3. TCRdb redid the calling of the multiplex PCR reads with MiXCR, one entry per CDR3 protein. The sample carries fewer than 350,000 distinct CDR3 sequences, over 45% recorded once. In germline, CDR1 is SEHNR, CDR2 FQNEAQ (reference sequence). The CDR3 runs to 14 residues. The V and J ends lost 1 base and 3 bases, in that order; junction bases with no gene match: 2. The source material was peripheral blood mononuclear cells (PBMCs). This chain links TRBV7-9 with TRBJ2-7; 8 positions agree with TRBD1. This clonotype originated in a man aged 18-30 years with type 2 diabetes. In DNA, the CDR3 is TGTGCCAGCAGCTTAGAGACAGGGGTCTACGAGCAGTACTTC. Translated: CASSLETGVYEQYF.